This T cell receptor (beta chain) came from a study of blood T cell repertoires in COVID-19. Study-level information: Acute and convalescent COVID-19 specimens originated in the United States, Italy and Spain. The cDNA or gDNA used as material had been derived from T cells, B-cell-depleted T cells, or PBMCs.

This clone has only one observation. The J segment lost 4 bases and the V segment lost 4 bases, leaving 12 bases of the junction unmatched. Germline CDR1 reads MNHEY; CDR2 reads SVGEGT. The CDR3 runs to 18 residues. The authors' processing: Reference gene primer amplification gave nucleated cell count estimates. The table came from immunoSEQ multiplex PCR; TCRdb's copy has only in-frame clones and leaves some out. That table gives V, J and clone size, and the DNA gave D and trimming. The table lists hundreds of thousands of clones, about 85% of them singletons. J is TRBJ2-7 and V is TRBV6-2 or TRBV6-3; TRBD2 agrees at 14 bases. The clonotype was recovered from a woman between 18 and 30 years old who had recovered from COVID-19. Sequencing was done on a sample of peripheral blood. The CDR3: CASSLGLAGALGSYEQYF. DNA of the CDR3: TGTGCCAGCAGTTTGGGACTAGCGGGAGCCTTAGGTTCGTACGAGCAGTACTTC.